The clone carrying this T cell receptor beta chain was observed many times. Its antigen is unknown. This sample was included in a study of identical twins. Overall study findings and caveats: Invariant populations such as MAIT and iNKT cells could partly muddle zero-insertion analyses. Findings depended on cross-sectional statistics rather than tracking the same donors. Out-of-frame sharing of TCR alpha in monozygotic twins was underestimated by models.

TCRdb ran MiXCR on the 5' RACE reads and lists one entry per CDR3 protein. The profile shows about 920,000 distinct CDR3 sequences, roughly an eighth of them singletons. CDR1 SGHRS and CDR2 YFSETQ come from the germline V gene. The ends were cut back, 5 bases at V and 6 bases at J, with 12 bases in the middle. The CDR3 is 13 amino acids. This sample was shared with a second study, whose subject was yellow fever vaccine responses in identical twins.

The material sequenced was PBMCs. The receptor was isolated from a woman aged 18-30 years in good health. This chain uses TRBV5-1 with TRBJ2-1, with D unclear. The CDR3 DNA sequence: TGCGCCAGCAGGGCAGAAAATATCAATGAGCAGTTCTTC. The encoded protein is CASRAENINEQFF.